Sequencing of this T cell receptor beta chain was carried out in a study of OX40 agonist ivuxolimab in advanced cancers. The study, taken as a whole, reports: CD8+ T cells showed, on average, more clonal expansion than CD4+ cells.

About this clone itself: The antigen is unknown.

Sequenced by immunoSEQ multiplex PCR; TCRdb stores in-frame clones only, minus some. The sample yields over 50,000 clones, roughly four fifths seen once. This TCR derives from an adult with an advanced solid tumor such as melanoma, head and neck, liver or kidney cancer. This specimen consisted of CD4+ or CD8+ T cells sorted from blood, obtained in a trial of the OX40 agonist ivuxolimab.

The chain's CDR3 is CASSAQGAGNEKLFF. The CDR3 DNA follows: TGCGCCAGCAGCGCCCAGGGTGCGGGGAATGAAAAACTGTTTTTT. The chain couples TRBV5-1 to TRBJ1-4, with D possibly matching TRBD1 (5 bases). Per germline, CDR1 SGHRS and CDR2 YFSETQ. V shed 4 bases and J shed 5 bases, with 15 bases lying between them. The CDR3 has 15 amino acids.